The 17 T cell receptor beta chains presented below share a single source sample, sequenced in a study of blood T cell repertoires in COVID-19. Clones were read by immunoSEQ multiplex PCR, and TCRdb kept only the in-frame ones, dropping some. The table has about 120,000 clones, more than 75% seen once; the top ten hold roughly 3.9%. The sample comprised peripheral blood. The receptor set was obtained from a man in his sixties with acute or convalescent COVID-19.

As for this clone: An end of the junction does not agree with germline; a read error may underlie this. This rearrangement joins TRBV27 to TRBJ2-7; the D gene is possibly TRBD1 (6 bases). Germline V gives CDR1 MNHEY, CDR2 SMNVEV (reference sequence). The CDR3 runs to 14 residues. CDR3 sequence (DNA): TGTGCCAGCAGTTTGGAGGTCGGGACATCTAGTCTCCACTTC. Translating it yields CASSLEVGTSSLHF.

The rearrangement joins TRBV13 to TRBJ2-7, with unresolved D. The V and J ends lost 5 bases and 4 bases respectively, with 9 bases between them. The CDR3 is 12 amino acids. Looked up from germline, CDR1 is PRHDT and CDR2 is FYEKMQ (reference sequence). Here the CDR3 DNA reads TGTGCCAGCAGCCTACAGCCGTACGAGCAGTACTTC. Amino acids: CASSLQPYEQYF.

The chain links TRBV6-5 to TRBJ2-7, with D possibly being TRBD1 (6 bases). Per the germline V gene, CDR1 is MNHEY and CDR2 is SVGAGI. V lost 4 bases to trimming and J lost 0 bases, with 13 bases between them. The CDR3 is 15 residues long. The CDR3 DNA reads as TGTGCCAGCAGTTCAGGGGCGTCCCACTCCTACGAGCAGTACTTC. This gives the protein CASSSGASHSYEQYF.

This clone was found a few times. This chain links TRBV4-1 with TRBJ1-2, with a tentative D call TRBD1 (6 bases). The germline gives CDR1 MGHRA, CDR2 YSYEKL. CDR3 length: 16 amino acids. Trimming cost V 0 bases and J 3 bases, with 14 bases left between them. The chain's CDR3 is CASSQDRGSEDYGYTF. The CDR3 DNA sequence: TGCGCCAGCAGCCAAGACAGGGGTTCGGAGGACTATGGCTACACCTTC.

The chain is built from TRBV7-8 and TRBJ2-2; tentative D call: TRBD1 (6 bases). V dropped 1 base and J dropped 4 bases, with 10 bases sitting between them. Per germline, CDR1 SGHVS and CDR2 FQNEAQ. The CDR3 loop spans 15 amino acids. CDR3 in DNA: TGTGCCAGCAGCTTAGTGCCAGGGGTCACCGGGGAGCTGTTTTTT. This codes for CASSLVPGVTGELFF. Drawing the rest from reference TRBV7-8 and TRBJ2-2, the complete variable domain is GAGVSQSPRYKVAKRGQDVALRCDPISGHVSLFWYQQALGQGPEFLTYFQNEAQLDKSGLPSDRFFAERPEGSVSTLKIQRTQQEDSAVYLCASSLVPGVTGELFFGEGSRLTVL.

The chain couples TRBV18 to TRBJ2-2, with 7 bases fitting TRBD1. The CDR3 length is 14 residues. Germline CDR1 is KGHSH and CDR2 is LQKENI. Trimming removed 6 bases from V and 4 bases from J; junction bases left unmatched: 5. In DNA, the CDR3 is TGTGCCAGCTCGCCCCGGGACAGCACCGGGGAGCTGTTTTTT. Translation: CASSPRDSTGELFF.

The genes are TRBV7-2 and TRBJ2-1, with TRBD2 as a possible D gene (6 bases). The CDR3 totals 16 residues. Per the germline V gene, CDR1 is SGHTA and CDR2 is FQGNSA. V dropped 6 bases and J dropped 0 bases, with 15 bases sitting between them. The CDR3 protein is CASSLRAGSSYNEQFF. The CDR3 DNA sequence: TGTGCCAGCAGTCTGCGGGCGGGGAGCTCCTACAATGAGCAGTTCTTC. The whole variable domain, filled in from reference TRBV7-2 and TRBJ2-1, reads GAGVSQSPSNKVTEKGKDVELRCDPISGHTALYWYRQSLGQGLEFLIYFQGNSAPDKSGLPSDRFSAERTGGSVSTLTIQRTQQEDSAVYLCASSLRAGSSYNEQFFGPGTRLTVL.

V usage is TRBV24-1 and J usage is TRBJ2-7; D call uncertain. V lost 4 bases and J lost 3, with 3 bases in between. Germline assignment: CDR1 KGHDR and CDR2 SFDVKD. The CDR3 extends over 11 amino acids. CDR3 in amino acids: CATSDRYEQYF. In nucleotides, the CDR3 is TGTGCCACCAGTGACCGCTACGAGCAGTACTTC.

The gene calls are TRBV5-3 and TRBJ1-1; D may be TRBD1 (5 bases). TRBV5-3 is sorted into the ORF group, with uncertain function. CDR3 length equals 18 residues. Trimming left V 1 base short and J 0 bases short, with 19 bases between. CDR3 nucleotide sequence: TGTGCCAGAAGCTTGTTCAAGGGAGGGGTTACCATGAACACTGAAGCTTTCTTT. This codes for CARSLFKGGVTMNTEAFF.

Only a few counts were recorded for this clone. The chain carries TRBV6-5 and TRBJ2-1; 10 bases agree with TRBD2. The V segment lost 6 bases and the J segment 5 bases; nucleotides outside the gene matches: 7. This CDR3 region has 15 residues. From germline, CDR1 is MNHEY and CDR2 SVGAGI. CDR3 DNA: TGTGCCAGCAGGCCTAGCGGGAGCGTGAACAATGAGCAGTTCTTC. It yields the protein CASRPSGSVNNEQFF.

The J gene is TRBJ2-2, the V gene TRBV19; TRBD1 matches at 8 bases. Germline CDR1 reads LNHDA; CDR2 reads SQIVND (reference sequence). Unmatched junction bases numbered 9, after V lost 6 bases and J lost 6 bases. CDR3 size: 15 residues. The CDR3 nucleotides are TGTGCCAGTAGGTTGGAACAGGGGGTTTCCGGGGAGCTGTTTTTT. Translation: CASRLEQGVSGELFF.

The chain links TRBV2 to TRBJ1-5, with D tentatively TRBD1 (5 bases). The V end was cut by 7 bases, the J end by 2 bases, with 24 bases between. CDR3 length equals 18 residues. Germline CDR1 is SNHLY and CDR2 is FYNNEI. Written as DNA, the CDR3 is TGTGCCAGCACCCATTCTTTTACACAGGCGTCGGGCAATCAGCCCCAGCATTTT. Its protein is CASTHSFTQASGNQPQHF. The whole variable domain, filled in from reference TRBV2 and TRBJ1-5, reads EPEVTQTPSHQVTQMGQEVILRCVPISNHLYFYWYRQILGQKVEFLVSFYNNEISEKSEIFDDQFSVERPDGSNFTLKIRSTKLEDSAMYFCASTHSFTQASGNQPQHFGDGTRLSIL.

CDR3 in DNA: TGTGCCAGCAGCTTACCGACAGGGACAGATACGCAGTATTTT. Residues: CASSLPTGTDTQYF. V gene TRBV7-9 combines with J gene TRBJ2-3; 7 bases are a match to TRBD1. This CDR3 comprises 14 residues. Germline CDR1 reads SEHNR; CDR2 reads FQNEAQ (reference sequence). V shed 2 bases and J 3 bases; nucleotides not matched to a gene: 2.

The rearrangement joins TRBV18 to TRBJ1-3; a possible D gene is TRBD1 (5 bases). V dropped 3 bases and J dropped 0 bases, with 12 bases sitting between them. Germline V gene data show CDR1 as KGHSH and CDR2 as LQKENI. CDR3 length: 16 amino acids. CDR3 sequence (DNA): TGTGCCAGCTCACCGGCGGGACTCAGCTCTGGAAACACCATATATTTT. It specifies CASSPAGLSSGNTIYF.

The chain is built from TRBV29-1 and TRBJ2-1; 9 bases are shared with TRBD1. This CDR3 is 15 amino acids long. Germline V gives CDR1 SQVTM, CDR2 ANQGSEA. Trimming at V came to 4 bases and at J to 1 base, leaving 5 bases not matched to a gene. For the CDR3, the DNA is TGCAGCGTTGGACGAGGGACAGGGTCCTACAATGAGCAGTTCTTC. This sequence encodes CSVGRGTGSYNEQFF.

This rearrangement joins TRBV7-2 to TRBJ1-2, with TRBD1 matching over 9 bases. CDR1 and CDR2 (germline): SGHTA, FQGNSA. The CDR3 is 15 residues long. With V trimmed by 5 bases and J by 1 base, 5 bases remained unmatched. The CDR3 sequence: CASSPGQGVNYGYTF. Here the CDR3 DNA reads TGTGCCAGCAGCCCGGGACAGGGAGTTAACTATGGCTACACCTTC. Looking up the rest from reference TRBV7-2 and TRBJ1-2 gives the full variable domain: GAGVSQSPSNKVTEKGKDVELRCDPISGHTALYWYRQSLGQGLEFLIYFQGNSAPDKSGLPSDRFSAERTGGSVSTLTIQRTQQEDSAVYLCASSPGQGVNYGYTFGSGTRLTVV.

This clone was observed a single time. The rearrangement links TRBV7-9 to TRBJ2-1; D is uncertain. V was clipped by 4 bases and J by 8 bases, with 6 bases between them. Looked up from germline, CDR1 is SEHNR and CDR2 is FQNEAQ (reference sequence). The CDR3 runs 11 residues. The CDR3 here is CASSWADEQFF. The CDR3 bases are TGTGCCAGCAGCTGGGCTGATGAGCAGTTCTTC.